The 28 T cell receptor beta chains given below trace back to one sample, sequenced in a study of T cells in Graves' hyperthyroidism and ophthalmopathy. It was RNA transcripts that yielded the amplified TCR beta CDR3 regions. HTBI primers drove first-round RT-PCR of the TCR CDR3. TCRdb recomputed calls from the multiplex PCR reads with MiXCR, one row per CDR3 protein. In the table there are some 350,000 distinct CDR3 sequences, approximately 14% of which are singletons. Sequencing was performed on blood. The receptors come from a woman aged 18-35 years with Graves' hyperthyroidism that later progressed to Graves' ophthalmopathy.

The CDR3 is CASSLADNYGYTF. In DNA form, the CDR3 reads TGTGCCAGCAGTTTGGCCGATAACTATGGCTACACCTTC. The chain carries TRBV12-3 or TRBV12-4 and TRBJ1-2; D not certain. The V end was cut by 3 bases, the J end by 1 base, with 6 bases between. The CDR3 is 13 residues long.

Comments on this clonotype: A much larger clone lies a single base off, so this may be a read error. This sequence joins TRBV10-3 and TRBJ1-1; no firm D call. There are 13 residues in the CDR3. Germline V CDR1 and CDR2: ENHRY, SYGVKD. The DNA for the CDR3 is TGTTCCATCAGTGAGTCGAGGGACACTGAAGCTTTCTTT. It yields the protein CSISESRDTEAFF.

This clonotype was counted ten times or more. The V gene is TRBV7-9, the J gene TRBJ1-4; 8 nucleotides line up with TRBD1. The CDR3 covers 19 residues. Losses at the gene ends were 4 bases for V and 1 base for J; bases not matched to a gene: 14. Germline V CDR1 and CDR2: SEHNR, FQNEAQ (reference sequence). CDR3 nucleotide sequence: TGTGCCAGCAGCTCAAGGATACTCGGACAGGGCGTAACTAATGAAAAACTGTTTTTT. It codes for CASSSRILGQGVTNEKLFF.

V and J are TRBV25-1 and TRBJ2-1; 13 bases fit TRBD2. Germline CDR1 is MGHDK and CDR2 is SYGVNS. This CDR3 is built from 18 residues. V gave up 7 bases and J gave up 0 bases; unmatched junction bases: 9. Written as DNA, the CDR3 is TGTGCCAGCACTCGACTAGCGGGAGGACAAGACTCCTACAATGAGCAGTTCTTC. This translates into CASTRLAGGQDSYNEQFF.

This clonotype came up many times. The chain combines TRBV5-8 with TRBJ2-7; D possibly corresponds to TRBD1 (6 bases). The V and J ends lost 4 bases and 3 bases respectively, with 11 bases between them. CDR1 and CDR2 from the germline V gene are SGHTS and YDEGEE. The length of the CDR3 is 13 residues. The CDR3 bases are TGTGCCAGCAGCCAGGGACACATCTACGAGCAGTACTTC. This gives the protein CASSQGHIYEQYF.

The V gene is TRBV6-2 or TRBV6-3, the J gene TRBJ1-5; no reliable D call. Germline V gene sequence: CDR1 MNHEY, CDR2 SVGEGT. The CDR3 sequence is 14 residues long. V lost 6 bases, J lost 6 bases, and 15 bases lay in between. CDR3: CASSDGVGSQPQHF. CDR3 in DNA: TGTGCCAGCAGCGACGGGGTGGGAAGTCAGCCCCAGCATTTT.

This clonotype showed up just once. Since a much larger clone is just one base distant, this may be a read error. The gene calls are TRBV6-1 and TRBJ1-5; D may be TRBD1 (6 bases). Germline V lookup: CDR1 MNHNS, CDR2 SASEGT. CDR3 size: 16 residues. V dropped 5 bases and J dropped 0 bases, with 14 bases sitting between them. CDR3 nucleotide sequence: TGTGCCAGCAGTAGTTGGACCAGGGGTAGCAATCAGCCCCAGCATTTT. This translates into CASSSWTRGSNQPQHF.

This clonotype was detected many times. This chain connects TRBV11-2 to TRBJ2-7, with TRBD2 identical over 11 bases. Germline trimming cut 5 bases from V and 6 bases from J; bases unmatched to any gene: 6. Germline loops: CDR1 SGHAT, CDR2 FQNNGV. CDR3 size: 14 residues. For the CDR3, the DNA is TGTGCCAGCAGCATCCTAGCGGGAGGTCGCGAGCAGTACTTC. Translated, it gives CASSILAGGREQYF.

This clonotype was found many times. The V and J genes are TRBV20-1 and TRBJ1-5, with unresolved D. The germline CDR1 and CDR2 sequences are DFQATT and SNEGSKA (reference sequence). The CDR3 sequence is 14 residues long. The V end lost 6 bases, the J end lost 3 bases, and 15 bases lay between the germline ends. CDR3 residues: CSAARGPPNQPQHF. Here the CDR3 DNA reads TGCAGTGCCGCCAGAGGACCACCCAATCAGCCCCAGCATTTT.

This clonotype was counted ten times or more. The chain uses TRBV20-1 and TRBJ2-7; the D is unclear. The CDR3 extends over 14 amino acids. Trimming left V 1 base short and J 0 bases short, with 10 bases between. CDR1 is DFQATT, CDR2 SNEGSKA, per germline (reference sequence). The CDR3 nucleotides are TGCAGTGCTAGAGGGAGCGCTGTCTCCTACGAGCAGTACTTC. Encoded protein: CSARGSAVSYEQYF.

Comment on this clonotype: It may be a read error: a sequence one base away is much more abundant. The CDR3 sequence: CSARKMSSYGQYF. The CDR3, as DNA: TGCAGTGCTAGGAAGATGAGCTCCTACGGGCAGTACTTC. The chain links TRBV20-1 to TRBJ2-7; D is undetermined. Germline V gene data show CDR1 as DFQATT and CDR2 as SNEGSKA (reference sequence). This CDR3 is 13 amino acids long.

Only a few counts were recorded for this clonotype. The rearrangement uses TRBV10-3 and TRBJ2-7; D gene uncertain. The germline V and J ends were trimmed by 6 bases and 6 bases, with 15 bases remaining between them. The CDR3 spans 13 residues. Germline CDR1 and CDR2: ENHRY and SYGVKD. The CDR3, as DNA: TGTGCCATCAGCGCTATTTCAGACGGCGAGCAGTACTTC. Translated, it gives CAISAISDGEQYF.

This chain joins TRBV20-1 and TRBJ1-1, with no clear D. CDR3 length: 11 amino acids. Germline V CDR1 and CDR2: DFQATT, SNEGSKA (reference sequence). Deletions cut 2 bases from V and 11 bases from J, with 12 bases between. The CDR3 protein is CSARPDWWAFF. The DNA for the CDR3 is TGCAGTGCTAGACCCGATTGGTGGGCTTTCTTT.

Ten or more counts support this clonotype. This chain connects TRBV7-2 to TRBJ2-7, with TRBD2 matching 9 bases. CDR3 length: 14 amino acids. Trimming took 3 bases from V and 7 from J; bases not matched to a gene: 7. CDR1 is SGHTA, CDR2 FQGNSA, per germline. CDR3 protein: CASSFGGRVGEQYF. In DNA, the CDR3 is TGTGCCAGCAGCTTCGGCGGGAGGGTTGGGGAGCAGTACTTC.

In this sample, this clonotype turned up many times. The CDR3 sequence is CSAKGQGDYNEQFF. DNA for the CDR3: TGCAGTGCCAAGGGACAGGGAGACTACAATGAGCAGTTCTTC. This chain uses TRBV20-1 with TRBJ2-1; 9 nucleotides align to TRBD1. Germline loops: CDR1 DFQATT, CDR2 SNEGSKA (reference sequence). The trim removed 6 bases at V and 3 bases at J, leaving 6 bases unmatched. This CDR3 spans 14 amino acids.

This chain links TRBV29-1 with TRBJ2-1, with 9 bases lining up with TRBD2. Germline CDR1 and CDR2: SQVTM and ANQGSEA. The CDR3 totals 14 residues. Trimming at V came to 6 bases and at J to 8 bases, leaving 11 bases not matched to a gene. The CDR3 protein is CSVDGASGIHEQFF. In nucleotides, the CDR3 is TGCAGCGTGGACGGGGCTAGCGGGATCCATGAGCAGTTCTTC.

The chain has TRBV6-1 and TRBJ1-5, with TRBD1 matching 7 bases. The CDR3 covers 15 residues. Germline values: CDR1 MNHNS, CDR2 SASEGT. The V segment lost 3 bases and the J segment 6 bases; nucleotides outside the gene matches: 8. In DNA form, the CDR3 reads TGTGCCAGCAGTGATGTGGGACAGACCGGTCAGCCCCAGCATTTT. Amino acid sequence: CASSDVGQTGQPQHF.

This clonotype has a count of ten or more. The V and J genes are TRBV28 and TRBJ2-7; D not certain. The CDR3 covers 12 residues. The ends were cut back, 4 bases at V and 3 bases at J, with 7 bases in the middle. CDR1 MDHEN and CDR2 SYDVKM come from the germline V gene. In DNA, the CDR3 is TGTGCCAGCAGTTCCCTGCGCTACGAGCAGTACTTC. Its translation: CASSSLRYEQYF.

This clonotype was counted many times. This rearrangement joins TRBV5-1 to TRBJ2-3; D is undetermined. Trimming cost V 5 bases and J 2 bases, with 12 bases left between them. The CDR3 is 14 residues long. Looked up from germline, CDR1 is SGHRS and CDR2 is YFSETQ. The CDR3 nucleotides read TGCGCCAGCAGTTGGGCAGCAACCACAGATACGCAGTATTTT. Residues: CASSWAATTDTQYF. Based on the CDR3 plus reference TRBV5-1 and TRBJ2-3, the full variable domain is KAGVTQTPRYLIKTRGQQVTLSCSPISGHRSVSWYQQTPGQGLQFLFEYFSETQRNKGNFPGRFSGRQFSNSRSEMNVSTLELGDSALYLCASSWAATTDTQYFGPGTRLTVL.

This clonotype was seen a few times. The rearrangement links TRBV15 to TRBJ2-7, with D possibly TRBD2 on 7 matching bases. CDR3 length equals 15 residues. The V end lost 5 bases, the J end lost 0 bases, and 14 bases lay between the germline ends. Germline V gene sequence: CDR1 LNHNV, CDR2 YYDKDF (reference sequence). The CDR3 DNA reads TGTGCCACCAGCGAGGGGGGGGGAAGCTCCTACGAGCAGTACTTC. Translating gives CATSEGGGSSYEQYF.

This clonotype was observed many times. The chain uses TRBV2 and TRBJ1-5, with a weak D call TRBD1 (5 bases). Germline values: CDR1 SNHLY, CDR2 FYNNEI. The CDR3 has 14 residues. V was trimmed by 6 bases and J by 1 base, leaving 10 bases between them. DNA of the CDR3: TGTGCCAGCAGAAGTCGGGGGAGCAATCAGCCCCAGCATTTT. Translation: CASRSRGSNQPQHF. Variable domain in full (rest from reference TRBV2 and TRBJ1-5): EPEVTQTPSHQVTQMGQEVILRCVPISNHLYFYWYRQILGQKVEFLVSFYNNEISEKSEIFDDQFSVERPDGSNFTLKIRSTKLEDSAMYFCASRSRGSNQPQHFGDGTRLSIL.

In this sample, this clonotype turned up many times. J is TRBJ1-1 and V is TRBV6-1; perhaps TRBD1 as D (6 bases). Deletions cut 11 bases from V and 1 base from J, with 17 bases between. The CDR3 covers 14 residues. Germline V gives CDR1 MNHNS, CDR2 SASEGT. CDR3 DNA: TGTGCCGGCGCTTCCAAGGGGGGGAACACTGAAGCTTTCTTT. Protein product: CAGASKGGNTEAFF.

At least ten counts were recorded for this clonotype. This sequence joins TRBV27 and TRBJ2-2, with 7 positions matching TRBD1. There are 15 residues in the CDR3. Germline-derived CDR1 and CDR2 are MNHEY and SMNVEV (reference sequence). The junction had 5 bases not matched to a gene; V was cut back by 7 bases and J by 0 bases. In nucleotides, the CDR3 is TGTGCCAGCAAATACAGGGGAGCGAACACCGGGGAGCTGTTTTTT. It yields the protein CASKYRGANTGELFF.

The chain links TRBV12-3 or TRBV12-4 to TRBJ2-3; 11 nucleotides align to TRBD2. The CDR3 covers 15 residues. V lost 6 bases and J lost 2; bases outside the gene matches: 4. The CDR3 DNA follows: TGTGCCAGCAGGACGACTAGCGGGGACACAGATACGCAGTATTTT. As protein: CASRTTSGDTDTQYF.

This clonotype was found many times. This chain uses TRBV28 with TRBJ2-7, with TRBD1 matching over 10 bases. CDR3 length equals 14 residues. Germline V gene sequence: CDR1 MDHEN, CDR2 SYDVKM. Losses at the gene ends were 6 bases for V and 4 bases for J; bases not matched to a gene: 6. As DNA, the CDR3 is TGTGCCAGCAGATCGACAGGGGGCAGGTACGAGCAGTACTTC. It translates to CASRSTGGRYEQYF.

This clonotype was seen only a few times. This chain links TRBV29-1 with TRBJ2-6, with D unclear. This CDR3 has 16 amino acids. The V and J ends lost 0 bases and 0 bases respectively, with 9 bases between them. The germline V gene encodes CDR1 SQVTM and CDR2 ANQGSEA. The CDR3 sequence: CSVEEYMASGANVLTF. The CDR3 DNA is TGCAGCGTTGAAGAGTATATGGCCTCTGGGGCCAACGTCCTGACTTTC.

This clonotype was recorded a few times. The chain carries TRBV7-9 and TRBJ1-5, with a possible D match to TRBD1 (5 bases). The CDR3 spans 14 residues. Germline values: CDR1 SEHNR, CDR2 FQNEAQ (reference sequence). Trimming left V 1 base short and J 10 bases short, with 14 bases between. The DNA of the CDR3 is TGTGCCAGCAGCTTAGGTGGGGGTCAGGGACCCCAGCATTTT. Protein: CASSLGGGQGPQHF.

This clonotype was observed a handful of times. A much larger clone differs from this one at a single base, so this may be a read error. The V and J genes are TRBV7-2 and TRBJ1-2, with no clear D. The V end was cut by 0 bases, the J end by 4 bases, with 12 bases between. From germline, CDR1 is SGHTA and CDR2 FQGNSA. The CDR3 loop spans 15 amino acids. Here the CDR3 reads CTSSLAWAVAYGYTF. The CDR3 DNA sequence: TGTACCAGCAGCTTAGCTTGGGCAGTTGCCTATGGCTACACCTTC.